These T cell receptor beta chains were read from a single sample in a study of technical replicates of blood from four donors. Data came from immunoSEQ multiplex PCR; TCRdb stores just in-frame clones and leaves some out. This sample has 55,000 to 75,000 clones; roughly 89% occur once, and the top ten carry 3% to 5%. The sequenced sample consisted of PBMCs. All receptors derive from a human donor in good health. Some clones in this sample may be carry-over from other donors' samples. Each CDR3 is given with its conserved first and last residue. A D gene is named only where the DNA matches it firmly. A clone size is listed for some rows: how often the clone was seen (once, few, many), or a class if it is expanded.

D: -; J: TRBJ1-4; size: -; V: TRBV27; CDR3: CASSDTGSDEKLFF; DNA: TGTGCCAGCAGTGATACCGGGTCGGATGAAAAACTGTTTTTT
D: -; J: TRBJ2-3; size: -; V: TRBV29-1; CDR3: CSVGLFSITDTQYF; DNA: TGCAGCGTTGGACTCTTTTCTATCACAGATACGCAGTATTTT
D: TRBD2; J: TRBJ2-1; size: -; V: TRBV7-9; CDR3: CASSSAESGRAGEQFF; DNA: TGTGCCAGCAGCTCGGCGGAGAGCGGGAGGGCCGGTGAGCAGTTCTTC
D: TRBD2; J: TRBJ2-1; size: -; V: TRBV9; CDR3: CASSATSGRRNEQFF; DNA: TGTGCCAGCAGCGCGACTAGCGGTCGTCGTAATGAGCAGTTCTTC
D: TRBD2; J: TRBJ2-3; size: -; V: TRBV2; CDR3: CASKRSSGVGTDTQYF; DNA: TGTGCCAGCAAACGATCCAGCGGGGTTGGCACAGATACGCAGTATTTT
D: TRBD1; J: TRBJ1-2; size: -; V: TRBV7-2; CDR3: CASSFPRGQGLGGYTF; DNA: TGTGCCAGCAGCTTCCCCAGAGGACAGGGACTTGGCGGCTACACCTTC
D: -; J: TRBJ2-2; size: -; V: TRBV7-6; CDR3: CASSPLPRTNTGELFF; DNA: TGTGCCAGCAGCCCCCTCCCGCGCACGAACACCGGGGAGCTGTTTTTT
D: TRBD2; J: TRBJ2-3; size: -; V: TRBV29-1; CDR3: CSVIAGGSRTDTQYF; DNA: TGCAGCGTCATAGCGGGGGGGTCACGCACAGATACGCAGTATTTT
D: -; J: TRBJ2-1; size: -; V: TRBV19; CDR3: CATHGRGYNEQFF; DNA: TGTGCCACACACGGCCGGGGGTACAATGAGCAGTTCTTC
D: -; J: TRBJ1-2; size: -; V: TRBV2; CDR3: CASSGDTDNYGYTF; DNA: TGTGCCAGCAGTGGGGACACGGATAACTATGGCTACACCTTC
D: -; J: TRBJ2-7; size: -; V: TRBV6-5; CDR3: CASRGTGLGEQYF; DNA: TGTGCCAGCAGGGGTACAGGGCTCGGCGAGCAGTACTTC
D: -; J: TRBJ2-7; size: -; V: TRBV29-1; CDR3: CSVEGASYEQYF; DNA: TGCAGCGTTGAGGGGGCCTCCTACGAGCAGTACTTC
D: TRBD1; J: TRBJ2-5; size: -; V: TRBV6-5; CDR3: CATKQGAYQETQYF; DNA: TGTGCCACCAAACAGGGGGCGTACCAAGAGACCCAGTACTTC
D: -; J: TRBJ1-2; size: -; V: TRBV10-3; CDR3: CAISAGQGRGEYGYTF; DNA: TGTGCCATCAGTGCAGGGCAGGGGAGAGGGGAGTATGGCTACACCTTC
D: TRBD2; J: TRBJ2-1; size: -; V: TRBV5-1; CDR3: CASSPSGGYNEQFF; DNA: TGCGCCAGTTCCCCTAGCGGGGGTTACAATGAGCAGTTCTTC
D: -; J: TRBJ1-1; size: -; V: TRBV6-1; CDR3: CASSEAGDRKAFF; DNA: TGTGCCAGCAGTGAAGCGGGCGATCGGAAAGCTTTCTTT
D: TRBD2; J: TRBJ2-7; size: -; V: TRBV5-1; CDR3: CASSLTSGTRLEQYF; DNA: TGCGCCAGCAGCTTGACTAGCGGGACGAGGCTCGAGCAGTACTTC
D: TRBD2; J: TRBJ2-2; size: -; V: TRBV7-2; CDR3: CASSLAGGRTGELFF; DNA: TGTGCCAGCAGCTTAGCGGGAGGGAGAACCGGGGAGCTGTTTTTT
D: -; J: TRBJ2-3; size: -; V: TRBV9; CDR3: CASSVALLTSTDTQYF; DNA: TGTGCCAGCAGCGTAGCCCTGCTTACTAGCACAGATACGCAGTATTTT
D: TRBD1; J: TRBJ1-1; size: once; V: TRBV5-8; CDR3: CASSYPGTGISEAFF; DNA: TGTGCCAGCAGTTACCCAGGGACAGGGATCTCTGAAGCTTTCTTT
D: TRBD1; J: TRBJ2-2; size: -; V: TRBV9; CDR3: CASSVGGTGKAGELFF; DNA: TGTGCCAGCAGCGTAGGAGGGACAGGGAAGGCCGGGGAGCTGTTTTTT
D: TRBD2; J: TRBJ2-2; size: -; V: TRBV11-3; CDR3: CASSPIAGDNTGELFF; DNA: TGTGCCAGCAGCCCGATAGCGGGGGACAACACCGGGGAGCTGTTTTTT
D: TRBD2; J: TRBJ2-3; size: -; V: TRBV29-1; CDR3: CSVKRGGRGKTDTQYF; DNA: TGCAGCGTTAAGAGGGGCGGGAGGGGGAAAACAGATACGCAGTATTTT
D: -; J: TRBJ1-5; size: -; V: TRBV27; CDR3: CASRGGRDNQPQHF; DNA: TGTGCCAGCAGAGGGGGAAGGGACAATCAGCCCCAGCATTTT
D: TRBD2; J: TRBJ2-7; size: -; V: TRBV7-9; CDR3: CASSLAGGSNEQYF; DNA: TGTGCCAGCAGCCTAGCGGGAGGGTCGAACGAGCAGTACTTC
D: TRBD2; J: TRBJ2-3; size: -; V: TRBV6-4; CDR3: CASSDSPGGTTDTQYF; DNA: TGTGCCAGCAGTGACTCTCCGGGGGGAACAACAGATACGCAGTATTTT
D: -; J: TRBJ2-7; size: -; V: TRBV4-1; CDR3: CASSQAEQGGDEQYF; DNA: TGCGCCAGCAGCCAAGCGGAGCAGGGGGGAGACGAGCAGTACTTC
D: -; J: TRBJ2-3; size: few; V: TRBV9; CDR3: CASSPLPGNTDTQYF; DNA: TGTGCCAGCAGCCCCCTCCCGGGGAACACAGATACGCAGTATTTT
D: TRBD2; J: TRBJ2-2; size: -; V: TRBV5-6; CDR3: CASRGRGDTGELFF; DNA: TGTGCCAGCAGGGGACGGGGGGACACCGGGGAGCTGTTTTTT